This is a list of T cell receptor beta chains from one sample in a study of cytomegalovirus exposure and HLA in healthy donors. Sequencing was performed with immunoSEQ multiplex PCR; in TCRdb, only in-frame clones are kept and a portion is missing. The sample contains fewer than 70,000 clones, roughly four fifths of which appear only once. Sequencing was performed on PBMCs. The receptors were gathered from a human donor in good health. Each CDR3 is given with its conserved first and last residue. The order of the fields is J gene, D gene, V gene, clone size, CDR3 protein, CDR3 DNA. The D gene is left open where the match is weak. Size is omitted from some rows. Given values are once, few, many or a class for expanded clones.

>TRBJ2-7|-|TRBV18|once
CASSLARGLYEQYF
TGTGCCAGCTCACTCGCCAGGGGATTGTACGAGCAGTACTTC
>TRBJ2-1|TRBD2|TRBV7-9|-
CASSTAGLANEQFF
TGTGCCAGCAGCACCGCAGGACTAGCCAATGAGCAGTTCTTC
>TRBJ1-1|-|TRBV2|once
CAGSPQGTAFF
TGTGCCGGCAGCCCCCAGGGTACGGCTTTCTTT
>TRBJ2-1|-|TRBV29-1|-
CSGVVDRYNEQFF
TGCAGCGGTGTTGTTGACAGGTACAATGAGCAGTTCTTC
>TRBJ2-7|-|TRBV6-6|-
CASSYNQGNYEQYF
TGTGCCAGCAGTTACAATCAGGGTAACTACGAGCAGTACTTC
>TRBJ1-1|TRBD1|TRBV5-6|few
CASSSTGGGTEAFF
TGTGCCAGCAGCTCAACAGGGGGGGGAACTGAAGCTTTCTTT
>TRBJ2-5|-|TRBV5-1|-
CASSLYRVGETQYF
TGCGCCAGCAGCCTTTACAGGGTTGGGGAGACCCAGTACTTC
>TRBJ1-6|-|TRBV7-2|-
CASSLFGESPLHF
TGTGCCAGCAGCTTATTTGGGGAGTCACCCCTCCACTTT
>TRBJ2-3|TRBD2|TRBV7-2|-
CASSPGRGGRAGDTQYF
TGTGCCAGCAGCCCCGGTCGTGGCGGGAGGGCAGGAGATACGCAGTATTTT
>TRBJ2-7|-|TRBV29-1|few
CSVSQEYYEQYF
TGCAGCGTGTCTCAGGAATACTACGAGCAGTACTTC
>TRBJ1-3|-|TRBV5-1|-
CASSLGPSGGYGNTIYF
TGCGCCAGCAGCTTGGGACCCTCGGGGGGCTATGGAAACACCATATATTTT
>TRBJ1-4|-|TRBV11-3|-
CAWPLDRLTNEKLFF
TGTGCCTGGCCCCTCGACAGACTAACTAATGAAAAACTGTTTTTT
>TRBJ2-1|-|TRBV4-3|-
CASSQGTSSYNEQFF
TGCGCCAGCAGCCAAGGTACGAGCTCCTACAATGAGCAGTTCTTC
>TRBJ2-2|-|TRBV5-6|-
CASSLLAWYTGELFF
TGTGCCAGCAGCTTGTTAGCCTGGTACACCGGGGAGCTGTTTTTT
>TRBJ2-2|-|TRBV7-9|-
CASSLTGTTGELFF
TGTGCCAGCAGCTTAACAGGGACGACCGGGGAGCTGTTTTTT
>TRBJ2-3|-|TRBV7-2|few
CASSLTGGDTDTQYF
TGTGCCAGCAGCTTGACTGGAGGAGACACAGATACGCAGTATTTT
>TRBJ2-2|TRBD2|TRBV4-3|once
CASSQDLLAGGQYTGELFF
TGCGCCAGCAGCCAAGATTTGCTAGCGGGGGGGCAGTACACCGGGGAGCTGTTTTTT
>TRBJ2-1|-|TRBV7-3|few
CASSLRDSINEQFF
TGTGCCAGCAGCTTAAGGGACTCGATCAATGAGCAGTTCTTC